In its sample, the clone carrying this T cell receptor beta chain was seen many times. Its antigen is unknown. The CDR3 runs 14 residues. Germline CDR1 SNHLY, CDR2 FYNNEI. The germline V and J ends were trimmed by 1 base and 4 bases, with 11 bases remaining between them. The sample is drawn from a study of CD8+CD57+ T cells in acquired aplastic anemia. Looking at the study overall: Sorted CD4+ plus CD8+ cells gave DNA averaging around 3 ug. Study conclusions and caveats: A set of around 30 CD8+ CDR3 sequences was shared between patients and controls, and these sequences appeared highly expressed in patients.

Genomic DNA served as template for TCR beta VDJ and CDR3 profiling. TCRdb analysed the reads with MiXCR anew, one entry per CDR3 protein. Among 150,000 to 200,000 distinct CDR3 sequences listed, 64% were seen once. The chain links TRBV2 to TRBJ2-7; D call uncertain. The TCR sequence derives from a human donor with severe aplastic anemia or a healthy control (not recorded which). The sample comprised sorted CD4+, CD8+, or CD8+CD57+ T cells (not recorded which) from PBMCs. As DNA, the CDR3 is TGTGCCAGCAGTGAAGGGGGAATAGGGTACGAGCAGTACTTC. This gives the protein CASSEGGIGYEQYF.